Shown below are 11 T cell receptor beta chains from a single sample sequenced in a study of blood T cell repertoires in COVID-19. Using immunoSEQ multiplex PCR, the repertoire was profiled, and TCRdb retains in-frame clones only, with some absent. This sample has approximately 92,000 clones, with 82% found just once. The sequenced sample consisted of peripheral blood. The receptors stem from a man of 80 years or more with acute or convalescent COVID-19.

The chain joins TRBV28 to TRBJ1-1, with D possibly TRBD1 on 5 matching bases. V gave up 5 bases and J gave up 1 base, with 14 bases separating them. Per germline, CDR1 MDHEN and CDR2 SYDVKM. CDR3 length equals 15 residues. CDR3 loop: CASSGGWGRNTEAFF. The CDR3 DNA is TGTGCCAGCAGTGGGGGGTGGGGGAGGAACACTGAAGCTTTCTTT.

The chain recombines TRBV7-9 with TRBJ1-6; 11 nucleotides agree with TRBD1. With V trimmed by 4 bases and J by 7 bases, 15 bases remained unmatched. There are 19 residues in the CDR3. The germline V gene encodes CDR1 SEHNR and CDR2 FQNEAQ (reference sequence). CDR3 nucleotides: TGTGCCAGCAGCTATCTCCTGGGCGGACAGGGGGCGTCGAATTCACCCCTCCACTTT. Translating gives CASSYLLGGQGASNSPLHF.

The rearrangement joins TRBV11-2 to TRBJ2-1, with 8 bases matching TRBD2. This CDR3 has 15 residues. With V trimmed by 3 bases and J by 5 bases, 6 bases remained unmatched. Germline CDR1 reads SGHAT; CDR2 reads FQNNGV. CDR3 bases: TGTGCCAGCAGCTTCTCTTCGGGAGGGGACAATGAGCAGTTCTTC. It codes for CASSFSSGGDNEQFF.

The chain employs TRBV19 and TRBJ2-2, with 7 bases identical to TRBD1. With 5 bases clipped from V and 6 bases from J, the junction kept 12 bases outside the gene matches. From germline, CDR1 is LNHDA and CDR2 SQIVND (reference sequence). The length of the CDR3 is 16 residues. The CDR3 DNA reads as TGTGCCAGTAGTCCGATCAACAGGGGTCCGGCCGGGGAGCTGTTTTTT. It codes for CASSPINRGPAGELFF.

V usage is TRBV6-5 and J usage is TRBJ2-5; a possible D gene is TRBD2 (5 bases). The CDR3 is 15 residues long. The V and J ends lost 11 bases and 1 base respectively, with 20 bases between them. Germline-derived CDR1 and CDR2 are MNHEY and SVGAGI. The CDR3 bases are TGTGCCGGGCGAGATTTGAGCGGCTTCCAAGAGACCCAGTACTTC. The encoded protein is CAGRDLSGFQETQYF.

The chain combines TRBV5-1 with TRBJ1-3, with TRBD1 identical over 10 bases. The V gene end was trimmed by 4 bases and the J gene end by 2 bases; junction bases not matched to a gene: 6. Germline V lookup: CDR1 SGHRS, CDR2 YFSETQ. CDR3 length: 16 residues. The CDR3 nucleotides are TGCGCCAGCAGCGACGTGACAGGGGGCACTGGAAACACCATATATTTT. Amino acid sequence: CASSDVTGGTGNTIYF.

The gene calls are TRBV19 and TRBJ1-1, with a weak D call TRBD1 (6 bases). Trimming took 8 bases from V and 5 from J, leaving 15 bases between them. Germline assignment: CDR1 LNHDA and CDR2 SQIVND (reference sequence). The CDR3 spans 13 residues. CDR3 in DNA: TGTGCCAGTGGTACAGGGATTATGACTGAAGCTTTCTTT. Translation gives CASGTGIMTEAFF. The full variable domain, rest sourced from reference TRBV19 and TRBJ1-1, is DGGITQSPKYLFRKEGQNVTLSCEQNLNHDAMYWYRQDPGQGLRLIYYSQIVNDFQKGDIAEGYSVSREKKESFPLTVTSAQKNPTAFYLCASGTGIMTEAFFGQGTRLTVV.

The sample holds one count of this clone. The chain uses TRBV15 and TRBJ2-7; D might be TRBD2 (5 bases). This CDR3 spans 13 amino acids. V was shortened by 5 bases and J by 9 bases, with 17 bases between the two germline ends. Germline CDR1 and CDR2: LNHNV and YYDKDF (reference sequence). Written as DNA, the CDR3 is TGTGCCACCAGCGGAGGACTTGGCTTGAGGCAGTACTTC. Amino acid sequence: CATSGGLGLRQYF.

V is TRBV2 and J is TRBJ1-2; the match to TRBD1 covers 8 bases. The CDR3 sequence is 12 residues long. Unmatched junction bases numbered 4, after V lost 8 bases and J lost 5 bases. Germline loops: CDR1 SNHLY, CDR2 FYNNEI. CDR3 sequence reads: CASATGVYGYTF. The DNA for the CDR3 is TGTGCCAGCGCGACAGGGGTGTATGGCTACACCTTC. The whole variable domain, filled in from reference TRBV2 and TRBJ1-2, reads EPEVTQTPSHQVTQMGQEVILRCVPISNHLYFYWYRQILGQKVEFLVSFYNNEISEKSEIFDDQFSVERPDGSNFTLKIRSTKLEDSAMYFCASATGVYGYTFGSGTRLTVV.

The gene calls are TRBV14 and TRBJ1-2; no firm D call. This CDR3 is built from 12 residues. V was clipped by 4 bases and J by 5 bases, with 8 bases between them. Germline lookup yields CDR1 SGHDN and CDR2 FVKESK. The CDR3 DNA sequence: TGTGCCAGCAGCCCCGGGGTTTATGGCTACACCTTC. It translates to CASSPGVYGYTF.

This clone was found a few times. The V and J genes are TRBV11-2 and TRBJ1-4; TRBD1 agrees at 9 bases. Unmatched junction bases numbered 7, after V lost 6 bases and J lost 5 bases. CDR1 and CDR2 from the germline V gene are SGHAT and FQNNGV. The CDR3 consists of 15 residues. The CDR3 loop reads CASSYTGGWNEKLFF. The CDR3 region has the DNA TGTGCCAGCAGTTACACAGGGGGCTGGAATGAAAAACTGTTTTTT.